The clone carrying this T cell receptor (beta chain) was counted many times. Its antigen is still unknown. Next came a second PCR, run for roughly 7 to 12 cycles, which used a sample-barcoded 5' primer along with a J-beta primer mix. One entry per CDR3 protein results from TCRdb running MiXCR on the 5' RACE reads. The sample has fewer than 900,000 distinct CDR3 sequences, about 40% seen once. The data were obtained in a study of blood T cells in healthy people across ages. Background on the study: In model experiments, template switching was able to capture about one barcoded beta molecule for every two T cells that were present. The study, taken as a whole, reports: Strongly correlated with naive T cell percentage was TCR beta diversity. Compared with aged donors, long-lived donors showed fewer expanded clones, suggesting selection.

The V and J ends lost 0 bases and 3 bases respectively, with 6 bases between them. Looked up from germline, CDR1 is PRHDT and CDR2 is FYEKMQ (reference sequence). The CDR3 covers 13 residues. This sequence originates from a woman aged 55 to 70 in good health. The chain has TRBV13 and TRBJ2-7, with D hard to call. The specimen was blood. CDR3 bases: TGTGCCAGCAGCTTAGGGGGCGGCTACGAGCAGTACTTC. It specifies CASSLGGGYEQYF.